This TCR beta chain was profiled in a study of OX40 agonist ivuxolimab in advanced cancers. Overall study context: Patients received ivuxolimab, an intravenous treatment, every 2 weeks at 0.01 to 10 mg/kg. Participants could have had prior anti-PD-1, anti-PD-L1 or anti-CTLA-4 therapy, and 40% had some.

The CDR3 spans 16 residues. The germline V gene has CDR1 LGHNA and CDR2 YNFKEQ. V was clipped by 0 bases and J by 4 bases, with 15 bases between them. Profiling relied on immunoSEQ multiplex PCR, and the TCRdb table lists in-frame clones only, not all of them. The sample lists 40,000 to 45,000 clones, around 84% occurring once. This chain joins TRBV4-2 and TRBJ1-1; D uncertain. This receptor was obtained from an adult with an advanced solid tumor such as melanoma, head and neck, liver or kidney cancer. The input for sequencing was CD4+ or CD8+ T cells sorted from blood, taken in a trial of the OX40 agonist ivuxolimab. In nucleotides, the CDR3 is TGTGCCAGCAGCCAAGAGAGAGGCATGCGGGGCACTGAAGCTTTCTTT. This gives the protein CASSQERGMRGTEAFF.